A single sample is the source of the 14 T cell receptor beta chains below, sequenced in a study of blood T cell repertoires in COVID-19. Data came from immunoSEQ multiplex PCR; TCRdb stores just in-frame clones and leaves some out. The table has about 300,000 clones, nearly 90% seen once; the top ten hold approximately 1.8%. Sequencing was performed on peripheral blood. The receptors stem from a woman aged 30 to 39 with COVID-19, enrolled during active disease.

V is TRBV7-2 and J is TRBJ2-5, with 7 positions matching TRBD1. V lost 3 bases to trimming and J lost 4 bases; unmatched junction nucleotides: 8. Germline CDR1 reads SGHTA; CDR2 reads FQGNSA. This CDR3 has 15 residues. The CDR3 sequence: CASSFGQGVRETQYF. The CDR3 DNA sequence: TGTGCCAGCAGCTTCGGGCAGGGGGTAAGAGAGACCCAGTACTTC.

The CDR3 DNA reads as TGTGCCAGCAGCTGGCGGGGGACGAGCAATCAGCCCCAGCATTTT. Its protein product is CASSWRGTSNQPQHF. The J gene is TRBJ1-5, the V gene TRBV5-5; perhaps TRBD1 as D (5 bases). Germline V gene data show CDR1 as SGHKS and CDR2 as YYEKEE (reference sequence). The CDR3 loop spans 15 amino acids. V shed 3 bases and J shed 1 base, with 11 bases lying between them.

The CDR3 coding sequence is TGTGCCAGCAGTTCCGGACAGGGGGCAAACGAGCAGTACGTC. Its protein is CASSSGQGANEQYV. This chain connects TRBV28 to TRBJ2-7; 11 nucleotides line up with TRBD1. The germline gives CDR1 MDHEN, CDR2 SYDVKM. The CDR3 is 14 residues long. Losses at the gene ends were 4 bases for V and 5 bases for J; bases not matched to a gene: 4.

This rearrangement joins TRBV19 to TRBJ2-2; D may be TRBD1 (6 bases). V was shortened by 7 bases and J by 3 bases, with 15 bases between the two germline ends. This CDR3 has 15 residues. The germline gives CDR1 LNHDA, CDR2 SQIVND (reference sequence). The CDR3 spells CASKSGPGDTGELFF. The CDR3 nucleotides are TGTGCCAGTAAGTCGGGGCCAGGGGACACCGGGGAGCTGTTTTTT.

This clone has just one count. This chain connects TRBV27 to TRBJ1-2; no definite D call. Trimming removed 3 bases from V and 0 bases from J, with 8 bases in between. Germline V gene data show CDR1 as MNHEY and CDR2 as SMNVEV (reference sequence). CDR3 length: 14 residues. CDR3 in amino acids: CASSFRGTNYGYTF. Here the CDR3 DNA reads TGTGCCAGCAGTTTTCGGGGAACTAACTATGGCTACACCTTC.

This chain links TRBV2 with TRBJ1-6; 7 bases fit TRBD1. The junction had 4 bases not matched to a gene; V was cut back by 4 bases and J by 4 bases. Germline V gene sequence: CDR1 SNHLY, CDR2 FYNNEI. CDR3 length equals 15 residues. The DNA of the CDR3 is TGTGCCAGCAGTGGGGGGACAGCTTATAATTCACCCCTCCACTTT. This gives the protein CASSGGTAYNSPLHF.

About this clone itself: Other DNA sequences in the sample encode the same CDR3. The chain is built from TRBV28 and TRBJ1-6, with 8 bases aligning to TRBD1. This CDR3 is built from 14 residues. V gave up 6 bases and J gave up 7 bases; unmatched junction bases: 5. Per the germline V gene, CDR1 is MDHEN and CDR2 is SYDVKM. The CDR3 DNA follows: TGTGCCAGCAGCCTCAGACAGGGGAATTCACCCCTCCACTTT. Its translation: CASSLRQGNSPLHF. Full variable domain (missing parts from reference TRBV28 and TRBJ1-6): DVKVTQSSRYLVKRTGEKVFLECVQDMDHENMFWYRQDPGLGLRLIYFSYDVKMKEKGDIPEGYSVSREKKERFSLILESASTNQTSMYLCASSLRQGNSPLHFGNGTRLTVT.

The V and J genes are TRBV7-8 and TRBJ1-5; TRBD1 matches at 7 bases. Germline CDR1 SGHVS, CDR2 FQNEAQ. CDR3 length equals 16 residues. V lost 0 bases, J lost 6 bases, and 8 bases stayed unmatched. CDR3 coding DNA: TGTGCCAGCAGCTTAGCCCCAGGGGGAAGGGGTCAGCCCCAGCATTTT. Translation: CASSLAPGGRGQPQHF.

CDR3 residues: CATRPGGFEKLFF. The DNA for the CDR3 is TGTGCCACCAGACCAGGGGGCTTTGAAAAACTGTTTTTT. The genes are TRBV15 and TRBJ1-4; 8 nucleotides match TRBD1. J gave up 7 bases and V 6 bases, and 4 bases lay outside the gene matches. This CDR3 has 13 residues. Germline lookup yields CDR1 LNHNV and CDR2 YYDKDF (reference sequence).

This chain uses TRBV13 with TRBJ1-2, with D possibly TRBD1 on 5 matching bases. The CDR3 is 14 residues long. Trimming pared 7 bases from V and 4 bases from J, leaving 16 bases between. CDR1 is PRHDT, CDR2 FYEKMQ, per germline (reference sequence). Written as DNA, the CDR3 is TGTGCCAGCAACAGCGGGGACTATGCCTATGGCTACACCTTC. Translating it yields CASNSGDYAYGYTF.

CDR3 nucleotides: TGCGCCAGCAGCCAGGTTGACCGAGGGGGCACAGCTGGAAACACCATATATTTT. Translated: CASSQVDRGGTAGNTIYF. This sequence joins TRBV4-1 and TRBJ1-3; 7 nucleotides agree with TRBD1. J was trimmed by 2 bases and V by 3 bases; bases with no gene match: 13. Germline V gene sequence: CDR1 MGHRA, CDR2 YSYEKL. The CDR3 is 18 amino acids.

The rearrangement links TRBV7-9 to TRBJ1-5, with no clear D. CDR3 size: 14 residues. Trimming removed 4 bases from V and 1 base from J, with 8 bases in between. The germline gives CDR1 SEHNR, CDR2 FQNEAQ (reference sequence). The CDR3 sequence is CASSSGLSNQPQHF. DNA of the CDR3: TGTGCCAGCAGCTCCGGACTGAGCAATCAGCCCCAGCATTTT.

The J gene is TRBJ2-5, the V gene TRBV28; 12 bases fit TRBD2. V shed 3 bases, J shed 1 base, and the junction held 3 bases outside the gene matches. CDR1 and CDR2 from the germline V gene are MDHEN and SYDVKM. The CDR3 length is 16 residues. CDR3: CASSFGLAGTQETQYF. In DNA form, the CDR3 reads TGTGCCAGCAGTTTTGGACTAGCGGGGACCCAAGAGACCCAGTACTTC.

The chain carries TRBV14 and TRBJ2-1, with D possibly being TRBD2 (6 bases). Looked up from germline, CDR1 is SGHDN and CDR2 is FVKESK. The CDR3 contains 15 residues. The ends were cut back, 4 bases at V and 10 bases at J, with 20 bases in the middle. The CDR3 DNA reads as TGTGCCAGCAGCCCGGGTGGGGCGGGACGGTCAGAGCAGTTCTTC. This codes for CASSPGGAGRSEQFF.